The 22 T cell receptor beta chains given below trace back to one sample, sequenced in a study of regulatory T cells in long-lasting Graves disease. Through Arm-PCR of CDR3 regions and iRepertoire HTBI primers, TCR beta libraries were built. MiXCR, run by TCRdb on the multiplex PCR reads, gives a single entry per CDR3 protein. The sample holds fewer than 650,000 distinct CDR3 sequences, about 16% seen once. Time point denoted: newly diagnosed GD, antithyroid drugs for less than 3 months. After RNA was extracted from PBMCs, the TCR library was made from it. This sample was also put to use in a study of T cells in Graves' hyperthyroidism and ophthalmopathy.

Material: peripheral blood mononuclear cells (PBMCs), obtained at new diagnosis, from a patient treated with antithyroid drugs. These receptor sequences come from a man between 18 and 29 years old with Graves disease.

This clonotype was observed a few times. This chain links TRBV19 with TRBJ2-7; D tentatively reads TRBD1 or TRBD2 (5 bases each). Trimming left V 9 bases short and J 6 bases short, with 18 bases between. The length of the CDR3 is 13 residues. Germline V gene sequence: CDR1 LNHDA, CDR2 SQIVND (reference sequence). DNA of the CDR3: TGTGCCAGCCACGGGACGGCGTCCCTCGAGCAGTACTTC. Translation: CASHGTASLEQYF.

This clonotype showed up many times. This chain connects TRBV12-3 or TRBV12-4 to TRBJ2-7; 13 bases fit TRBD2. The length of the CDR3 is 18 residues. V trimming: 6 bases; J trimming: 3 bases; junction bases outside the gene matches: 14. In nucleotides, the CDR3 is TGTGCCAGCAGCCCTCCCGACCGGACTAGCGGGAGTCACTACGAGCAGTACTTC. This sequence encodes CASSPPDRTSGSHYEQYF.

The chain uses TRBV20-1 and TRBJ2-1, with a possible D match to TRBD2 (6 bases). Germline V gene lookup returns CDR1 DFQATT and CDR2 SNEGSKA (reference sequence). Trimming took 7 bases from V and 6 from J, leaving 19 bases between them. The CDR3 extends over 14 amino acids. CDR3 coding DNA: TGCAGTGTGGGCCGACTAGGGTATAGCAATGAGCAGTTCTTC. It is translated as CSVGRLGYSNEQFF.

This clonotype was seen a handful of times. The rearrangement uses TRBV11-2 and TRBJ2-1, with TRBD2 matching 8 bases. Germline V gene sequence: CDR1 SGHAT, CDR2 FQNNGV. This CDR3 is 19 amino acids long. J lost 0 bases, V lost 5 bases, and 15 bases had no gene match. The CDR3 sequence is CASSNFINPGLASYNEQFF. The CDR3 DNA reads TGTGCCAGCAGCAATTTCATAAACCCCGGACTAGCCTCCTACAATGAGCAGTTCTTC.

This clonotype was seen repeatedly, ten times or more. The J gene is TRBJ1-1, the V gene TRBV29-1, with TRBD1 identical over 9 bases. This CDR3 spans 13 amino acids. V trimming: 6 bases; J trimming: 4 bases; junction bases outside the gene matches: 6. CDR1 SQVTM and CDR2 ANQGSEA come from the germline V gene. The CDR3 is CSVTGTGTTEAFF. The CDR3 nucleotides are TGCAGCGTAACCGGGACAGGGACCACTGAAGCTTTCTTT.

This clonotype was observed at least ten times. J is TRBJ2-7 and V is TRBV27, with 10 bases matching TRBD1. V was pared by 5 bases and J by 4 bases, with 11 bases of the junction left unmatched. The CDR3 has 16 residues. Germline V gives CDR1 MNHEY, CDR2 SMNVEV (reference sequence). CDR3 in DNA: TGTGCCAGCAGTGCCCTATTGGGACAGGGGCCTTACGAGCAGTACTTC. Its translation: CASSALLGQGPYEQYF.

This clonotype has at least ten counts. The genes are TRBV27 and TRBJ2-3; tentatively, D is TRBD1 (5 bases). CDR3 size: 16 residues. V was clipped by 6 bases and J by 2 bases, with 18 bases between them. The V gene's germline CDR1 is MNHEY and CDR2 SMNVEV (reference sequence). CDR3 sequence (DNA): TGTGCCAGCAGCCTAGGGGTGGCAGCGTCCACAGATACGCAGTATTTT. Translating gives CASSLGVAASTDTQYF.

The rearrangement links TRBV20-1 to TRBJ2-3, with 11 bases that match TRBD2. CDR1 is DFQATT, CDR2 SNEGSKA, per germline (reference sequence). V was clipped by 6 bases and J by 6 bases; unmatched bases: 20. The CDR3 covers 18 residues. The CDR3 protein is CSALMGLAGGYGGDTQYF. The CDR3 DNA reads as TGCAGTGCCCTGATGGGTCTAGCGGGAGGATATGGTGGGGATACGCAGTATTTT.

Many counts were recorded for this clonotype. The genes are TRBV6-1 and TRBJ2-1, with D maybe TRBD2 (6 bases). Trimming took off 6 bases at V and 8 bases at J, with 26 bases between the two ends. The CDR3 runs to 17 residues. The germline V gene encodes CDR1 MNHNS and CDR2 SASEGT. CDR3 in DNA: TGTGCCAGCAGGCACTTATCCTCAGAAGCGGGCAGGCATGAGCAGTTCTTC. Its protein is CASRHLSSEAGRHEQFF.

This clonotype was seen many times. This chain connects TRBV11-2 to TRBJ2-7; TRBD2 aligns across 14 bases. J gave up 9 bases and V 6 bases, and 22 bases lay outside the gene matches. This CDR3 contains 19 residues. Germline V gene sequence: CDR1 SGHAT, CDR2 FQNNGV. The CDR3 reads CASRRPGLAGGLANGRQYF. In DNA, the CDR3 is TGTGCCAGCAGGCGTCCCGGACTAGCGGGAGGACTCGCTAACGGGAGGCAGTACTTC.

In its sample, this clonotype was seen a few times. CDR3 sequence: CASSPMDRGETQYF. The CDR3 bases are TGCGCCAGCAGCCCGATGGACAGGGGAGAGACCCAGTACTTC. This chain joins TRBV5-1 and TRBJ2-5; 9 positions match TRBD1. The ends lost 4 bases at V and 4 bases at J; junction bases unmatched: 5. Germline CDR1 SGHRS, CDR2 YFSETQ. The CDR3 runs to 14 residues.

This clonotype has ten or more counts. V is TRBV20-1 and J is TRBJ2-1; TRBD1 is a possible D gene (6 bases). V lost 2 bases to trimming and J lost 0 bases, with 11 bases between them. CDR1 is DFQATT, CDR2 SNEGSKA, per germline (reference sequence). CDR3 size: 15 residues. In DNA form, the CDR3 reads TGCAGTGCTAGACAGGACAGCAGCTCCTACAATGAGCAGTTCTTC. Amino acid sequence: CSARQDSSSYNEQFF.

This chain links TRBV28 with TRBJ1-5; the D gene is possibly TRBD1 (5 bases). Germline assignment: CDR1 MDHEN and CDR2 SYDVKM. The ends were cut back, 5 bases at V and 5 bases at J, with 16 bases in the middle. The length of the CDR3 is 15 residues. This CDR3 is CASSPGWVGDQPQHF. The CDR3 coding sequence is TGTGCCAGCAGTCCCGGTTGGGTGGGGGATCAGCCCCAGCATTTT.

The sample holds many counts of this clonotype. V usage is TRBV5-1 and J usage is TRBJ2-3, with D possibly TRBD2 on 5 matching bases. Per the germline V gene, CDR1 is SGHRS and CDR2 is YFSETQ. Trimming cost V 2 bases and J 4 bases, with 8 bases left between them. This CDR3 has 13 amino acids. CDR3 protein: CASSFSLADTQYF. Written as DNA, the CDR3 is TGCGCCAGCAGCTTCTCACTAGCAGATACGCAGTATTTT.

The CDR3, as DNA: TGTGCCAGCAGCTTAGACGGGAGAGTCGACAATGAGCAGTTCTTC. It encodes CASSLDGRVDNEQFF. This chain links TRBV7-8 with TRBJ2-1; D is perhaps TRBD2 (6 bases). The V and J ends lost 1 base and 5 bases respectively, with 12 bases between them. Germline loops: CDR1 SGHVS, CDR2 FQNEAQ. The CDR3 runs to 15 residues.

V usage is TRBV29-1 and J usage is TRBJ2-2, with TRBD1 matching over 7 bases. This CDR3 is 15 amino acids long. Germline V CDR1 and CDR2: SQVTM, ANQGSEA. The V and J ends lost 6 bases and 4 bases, in that order; junction bases with no gene match: 11. The CDR3 nucleotides are TGCAGCGTCGAAAAGGGACAGACGAGCACCGGGGAGCTGTTTTTT. Translation gives CSVEKGQTSTGELFF.

There are many counts of this clonotype. The chain recombines TRBV20-1 with TRBJ2-5, with a tentative D call TRBD2 (5 bases). V lost 6 bases to trimming and J lost 5 bases, with 16 bases between them. The CDR3 length is 13 residues. CDR1 is DFQATT, CDR2 SNEGSKA, per germline (reference sequence). The CDR3 nucleotides read TGCAGTGCCAGGAAAACTAGTTCGGAGACCCAGTACTTC. This encodes CSARKTSSETQYF.

The rearrangement links TRBV30 to TRBJ2-7; no firm D call. The V gene's germline CDR1 is GTSNPN and CDR2 SVGIG (reference sequence). The V gene lost 5 bases and the J gene lost 2 bases, with 13 bases spanning the gap. The CDR3 consists of 13 residues. CDR3 nucleotides: TGTGCCTGGGGCCGAAGTGCCGCCTACGAGCAGTACTTC. This encodes CAWGRSAAYEQYF. Together with reference TRBV30 and TRBJ2-7, the CDR3 gives the full variable domain: SQTIHQWPATLVQPVGSPLSLECTVEGTSNPNLYWYRQAAGRGLQLLFYSVGIGQISSEVPQNLSASRPQDRQFILSSKKLLLSDSGFYLCAWGRSAAYEQYFGPGTRLTVT.

V is TRBV27 and J is TRBJ2-7; 7 nucleotides line up with TRBD2. This CDR3 spans 15 amino acids. Per germline, CDR1 MNHEY and CDR2 SMNVEV (reference sequence). J was trimmed by 1 base and V by 3 bases; bases with no gene match: 6. CDR3 amino acids: CASSFWGGGSYEQYF. The CDR3 nucleotides read TGTGCCAGCAGTTTTTGGGGCGGGGGTTCCTACGAGCAGTACTTC.

The chain combines TRBV20-1 with TRBJ2-7, with D perhaps matching TRBD2 (6 bases). The germline V gene has CDR1 DFQATT and CDR2 SNEGSKA (reference sequence). V dropped 3 bases and J dropped 0 bases, with 12 bases sitting between them. The CDR3 is 14 residues long. The CDR3 region is CSASSRGSSYEQYF. For the CDR3, the DNA is TGCAGTGCTAGTTCGCGGGGCAGCTCCTACGAGCAGTACTTC.

There are many counts of this clonotype. V gene TRBV28 combines with J gene TRBJ1-5; the D gene is possibly TRBD1 (5 bases). CDR1 MDHEN and CDR2 SYDVKM come from the germline V gene. Trimming stripped 5 bases from V and 3 bases from J, with 14 bases between. The length of the CDR3 is 15 residues. This chain's CDR3 is CASSHQGGDNQPQHF. In DNA form, the CDR3 reads TGTGCCAGCAGTCATCAGGGCGGCGACAATCAGCCCCAGCATTTT.

V is TRBV30 and J is TRBJ2-1; the D is unclear. V was trimmed by 2 bases and J by 1 base, leaving 12 bases between them. CDR3 length: 15 residues. Germline V gives CDR1 GTSNPN, CDR2 SVGIG (reference sequence). The CDR3 loop reads CAWSYIGGSYNEQFF. CDR3 bases: TGTGCCTGGAGTTATATAGGCGGTTCCTACAATGAGCAGTTCTTC.